This TCR beta chain was identified during a study of blood T cell repertoires in COVID-19. About the study: PBMCs, B-cell-depleted T cells, or T cells were the source of the cDNA or gDNA that made up the material.

Clinical histories supplied by participants themselves formed the basis of cohort assignment. The CDR3 spans 13 residues. CDR1 and CDR2 from the germline V gene are LNHDA and SQIVND (reference sequence). Between the trimmed V and J ends, which lost 10 bases and 1 base, there was a span of 13 bases. In the original processing: Cell counts per sample came from amplifying reference gene primers. Profiled with immunoSEQ multiplex PCR; TCRdb holds only in-frame clones, not every one. The D gene and trimming were derived from the DNA, and the V and J assignments and clone size from that table. Seen here are approximately 270,000 clones, 90% to 95% observed once, and the top ten hold more than 1%.

This receptor was obtained from a human donor in a cohort exposed to, infected with or recovered from COVID-19 (not recorded which). The donor label of this sample is uncertain. The specimen was PBMCs or T cells enriched from blood (not recorded which). This chain joins TRBV19 and TRBJ1-2; no definite D call. This CDR3 reads CATVDGDNYGYTF. The CDR3 region has the DNA TGTGCCACCGTGGACGGGGATAACTATGGCTACACCTTC.